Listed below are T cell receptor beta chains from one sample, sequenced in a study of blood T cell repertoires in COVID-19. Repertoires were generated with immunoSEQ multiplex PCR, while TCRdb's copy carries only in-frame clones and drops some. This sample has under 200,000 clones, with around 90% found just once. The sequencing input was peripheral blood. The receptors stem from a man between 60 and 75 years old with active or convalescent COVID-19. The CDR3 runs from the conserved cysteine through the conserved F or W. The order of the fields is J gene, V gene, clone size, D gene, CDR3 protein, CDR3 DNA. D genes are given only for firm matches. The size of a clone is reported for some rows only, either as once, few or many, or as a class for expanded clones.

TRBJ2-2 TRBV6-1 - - CASSEAALGGNTGELFF TGTGCCAGCAGTGAAGCCGCACTAGGGGGTAACACCGGGGAGCTGTTTTTT
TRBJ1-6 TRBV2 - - CASRGRDNSPLHF TGTGCCAGCAGGGGGAGGGATAATTCACCCCTCCACTTT
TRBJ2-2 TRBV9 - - CASSLRLRTNTGELFF TGTGCCAGCAGCCTTCGACTAAGGACGAACACCGGGGAGCTGTTTTTT
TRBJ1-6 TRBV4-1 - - CASSQGTAAGANSPLHF TGCGCCAGCAGCCAAGGGACAGCGGCCGGGGCCAATTCACCCCTCCACTTT
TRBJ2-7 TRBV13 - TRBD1 CASSRTGPRYEQYF TGTGCCAGCAGCCGGACAGGCCCCCGGTACGAGCAGTACTTC
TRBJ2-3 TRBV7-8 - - CASSLDPGSTDTQYF TGTGCCAGCAGCTTAGATCCAGGGTCCACAGATACGCAGTATTTT
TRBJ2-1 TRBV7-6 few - CASSFGTRSSYNEQFF TGTGCCAGCAGCTTCGGGACTCGGAGCTCCTACAATGAGCAGTTCTTC
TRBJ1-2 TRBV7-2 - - CASSLAFTPDSYYGSTF TGTGCCAGCAGCTTAGCTTTTACACCGGACAGCTACTATGGCTCCACCTTC
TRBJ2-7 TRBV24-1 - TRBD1 CATSVPGQAAREQYF TGTGCCACCAGTGTACCGGGACAGGCGGCGAGAGAGCAGTACTTC
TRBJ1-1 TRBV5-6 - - CASSLAGEGLNTEAFF TGTGCCAGCAGCTTGGCCGGGGAAGGGTTGAACACTGAAGCTTTCTTT
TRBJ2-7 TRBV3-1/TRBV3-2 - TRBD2 CASSLGSGGSYEQYF TGTGCCAGCAGCCTGGGTAGCGGGGGGTCCTACGAGCAGTACTTC
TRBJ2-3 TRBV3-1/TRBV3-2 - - CASSRALPDTQYF TGTGCCAGCAGCCGAGCACTCCCAGATACGCAGTATTTT
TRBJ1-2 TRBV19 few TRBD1 CASSTPDRGLQGYTF TGTGCCAGTAGTACCCCGGACAGGGGGCTTCAGGGCTACACCTTC
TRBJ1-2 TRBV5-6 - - CASSGTGQNYGYTF TGTGCCAGCAGCGGTACGGGACAAAACTATGGCTACACCTTC
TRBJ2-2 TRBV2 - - CASTLVGPTGELFF TGTGCCAGCACTCTCGTTGGGCCCACCGGGGAGCTGTTTTTT
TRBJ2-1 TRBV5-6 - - CASSLGPREFF TGTGCCAGCAGCTTGGGTCCACGGGAGTTCTTC
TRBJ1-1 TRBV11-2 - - CASKDLSATEAFF TGTGCCTCGAAGGATCTGAGCGCCACTGAAGCTTTCTTT
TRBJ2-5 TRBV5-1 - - CASTSSLETQYF TGCGCCAGCACTTCGAGCCTGGAGACCCAGTACTTC
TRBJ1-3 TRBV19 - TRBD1 CASSTGGSGNTIYF TGTGCCAGTAGTACAGGGGGCTCTGGAAACACCATATATTTT
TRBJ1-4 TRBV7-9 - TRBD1 CASSPTGALEKLFF TGTGCCAGCAGCCCGACAGGGGCGTTGGAAAAACTGTTTTTT
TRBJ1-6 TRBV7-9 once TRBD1 CASSLAYRGQGNSPLHF TGTGCCAGCAGCTTAGCCTACAGGGGGCAGGGTAATTCACCCCTCCACTTT
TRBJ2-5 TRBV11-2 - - CASSLVVASAETQYF TGTGCCAGCAGCTTAGTGGTAGCTAGCGCCGAGACCCAGTACTTC
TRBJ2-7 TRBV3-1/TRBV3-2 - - CASSQAPYYEQYF TGTGCCAGCAGCCAAGCCCCGTACTACGAGCAGTACTTC
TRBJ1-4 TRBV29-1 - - CSVLTHATNEKLFF TGCAGCGTTCTGACACACGCAACTAATGAAAAACTGTTTTTT
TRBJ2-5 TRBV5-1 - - CASSRGRGLETQYF TGCGCCAGCAGCCGGGGGAGGGGGTTGGAGACCCAGTACTTC
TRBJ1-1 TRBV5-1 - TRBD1 CASSLDRANTEAFF TGCGCCAGCAGCTTAGACAGGGCAAACACTGAAGCTTTCTTT
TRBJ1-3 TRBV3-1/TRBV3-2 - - CASSQVLWESGNTIYF TGTGCCAGCAGCCAAGTTCTATGGGAGTCTGGAAACACCATATATTTT
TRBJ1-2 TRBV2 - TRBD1 CASSAQGGHYGYTF TGTGCCAGCAGTGCGCAGGGGGGTCACTATGGCTACACCTTC
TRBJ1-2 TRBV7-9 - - CASSLGFGDNYGYTF TGTGCCAGCAGCTTAGGTTTTGGAGATAACTATGGCTACACCTTC
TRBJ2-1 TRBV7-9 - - CASSLFAGEQFF TGTGCCAGCAGCTTATTCGCGGGTGAGCAGTTCTTC
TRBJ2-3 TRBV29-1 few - CSVEAQGLKDTQYF TGCAGCGTTGAGGCGCAGGGGCTTAAGGATACGCAGTATTTT
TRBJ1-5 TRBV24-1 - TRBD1 CATSDPGQGIQPQHF TGTGCCACCAGTGACCCAGGACAGGGGATTCAGCCCCAGCATTTT
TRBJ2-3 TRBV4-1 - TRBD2 CASSRASGGMTDTQYF TGCGCCAGCAGCCGGGCTAGCGGGGGGATGACAGATACGCAGTATTTT
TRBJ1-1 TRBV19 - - CASSIQQGEAEAFF TGTGCCAGTAGTATTCAACAGGGAGAGGCTGAAGCTTTCTTT
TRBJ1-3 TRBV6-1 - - CASSDPAGNTIYF TGTGCCAGCAGTGACCCCGCTGGAAACACCATATATTTT
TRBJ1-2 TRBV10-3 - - CAIRGAEPNYGYTF TGTGCCATCAGAGGGGCAGAGCCTAACTATGGCTACACCTTC
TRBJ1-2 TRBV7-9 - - CASSRRTDPGHGYTF TGTGCCAGCAGCCGTCGGACAGACCCGGGCCATGGCTACACCTTC
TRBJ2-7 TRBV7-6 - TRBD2 CASSSGTSGGYEQYF TGTGCCAGCAGCTCTGGGACTAGCGGGGGATACGAGCAGTACTTC
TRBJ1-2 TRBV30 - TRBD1 CAWTLDRTNYGYTF TGTGCCTGGACTTTGGACAGGACTAACTATGGCTACACCTTC
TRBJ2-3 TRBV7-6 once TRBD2 CASSLGGGSSTDTQYF TGTGCCAGCAGCTTGGGCGGGGGGTCTAGCACAGATACGCAGTATTTT
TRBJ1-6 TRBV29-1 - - CSVGDSLNSPLHF TGCAGCGTTGGCGACAGCCTAAATTCACCCCTCCACTTT
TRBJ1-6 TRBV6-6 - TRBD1 CASRDRGNSPLHF TGTGCCAGCCGGGACAGGGGGAATTCACCCCTCCACTTT
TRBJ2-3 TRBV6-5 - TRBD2 CASSYRAGGQDTQYF TGTGCCAGCAGTTACCGGGCGGGGGGGCAAGATACGCAGTATTTT
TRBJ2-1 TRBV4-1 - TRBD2 CASSQGGRGRGEQFF TGCGCCAGCAGCCAGGGAGGGCGCGGACGAGGTGAGCAGTTCTTC
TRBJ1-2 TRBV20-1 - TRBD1 CSASEGATAYYGYTF TGCAGTGCTAGTGAGGGGGCAACTGCTTACTATGGCTACACCTTC
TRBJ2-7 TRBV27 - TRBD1 CASRDTGAGSYEQYF TGTGCCAGCAGAGATACAGGGGCGGGCTCCTACGAGCAGTACTTC
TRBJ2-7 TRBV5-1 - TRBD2 CASSFASGSYEQYF TGCGCCAGCAGCTTTGCTAGCGGGTCCTACGAGCAGTACTTC
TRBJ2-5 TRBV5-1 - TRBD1 CASSATTGRETQYF TGCGCCAGCAGCGCCACGACAGGGAGAGAGACCCAGTACTTC
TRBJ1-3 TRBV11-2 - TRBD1 CASSLGTGISGNTIYF TGTGCCAGCAGCTTGGGGACAGGGATCTCTGGAAACACCATATATTTT
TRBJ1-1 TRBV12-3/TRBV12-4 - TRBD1 CASSDRVTEAFF TGTGCCAGCAGCGACAGGGTTACTGAAGCTTTCTTT
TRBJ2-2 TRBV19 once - CASRTGSQGTGELFF TGTGCCAGCAGAACAGGGTCGCAAGGTACCGGGGAGCTGTTTTTT
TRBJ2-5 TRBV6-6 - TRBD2 CASSPTSGGWQETQYF TGTGCCAGCAGTCCTACTAGCGGGGGATGGCAAGAGACCCAGTACTTC
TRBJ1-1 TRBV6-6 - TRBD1 CASRDQARQGVTEAFF TGTGCCAGCAGGGACCAGGCCAGACAGGGCGTGACTGAAGCTTTCTTT
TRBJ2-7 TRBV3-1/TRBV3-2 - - CASSQTMGAPYEQYF TGTGCCAGCAGCCAAACTATGGGGGCCCCCTACGAGCAGTACTTC
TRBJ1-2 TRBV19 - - CASSSSGIYGYTF TGTGCCAGTAGTTCCTCCGGGATTTATGGCTACACCTTC